One and the same sample provided the 30 T cell receptor beta chains below, sequenced in a study of blood T cell repertoires in COVID-19. The assay was immunoSEQ multiplex PCR, and TCRdb's table has in-frame clones only and misses some. Among roughly 200,000 clones listed, around 80% were seen once. Sequencing input: peripheral blood. Receptors originate from a woman aged 55-75 years with COVID-19, enrolled during active disease.

The CDR3 nucleotides are TGTGCCAGCAGTTTATTTGCTAGGGGGTTTGCGACTGAAGCTTTCTTT. As protein: CASSLFARGFATEAFF. V usage is TRBV28 and J usage is TRBJ1-1, with TRBD1 as a possible D gene (6 bases). From germline, CDR1 is MDHEN and CDR2 SYDVKM. V lost 1 base, J lost 5 bases, and 17 bases lay in between. The CDR3 length is 16 residues.

The V gene is TRBV19, the J gene TRBJ1-4, with a possible D match to TRBD1 (6 bases). V lost 3 bases and J lost 5, with 13 bases in between. Germline CDR1 reads LNHDA; CDR2 reads SQIVND (reference sequence). The CDR3 has 15 amino acids. This CDR3 is CASSISTGLNEKLFF. DNA of the CDR3: TGTGCCAGTAGTATTTCCACAGGGCTAAATGAAAAACTGTTTTTT.

The J gene is TRBJ2-2, the V gene TRBV10-3; 10 bases are shared with TRBD1. Germline-derived CDR1 and CDR2 are ENHRY and SYGVKD. V gave up 9 bases and J gave up 7 bases; unmatched junction bases: 11. The length of the CDR3 is 15 residues. Here the CDR3 reads CAIQGRDRGIGELFF. The CDR3 DNA reads as TGTGCCATTCAGGGCCGGGACAGGGGAATCGGGGAGCTGTTTTTT.

This chain links TRBV24-1 with TRBJ2-1, with 9 bases fitting TRBD2. This CDR3 has 17 amino acids. Losses at the gene ends were 3 bases for V and 1 base for J; bases not matched to a gene: 6. CDR1 KGHDR and CDR2 SFDVKD come from the germline V gene. The CDR3 coding sequence is TGTGCCACCAGTGATCCCGTAACTAGCGGGTCCTACAATGAGCAGTTCTTC. Amino acid sequence: CATSDPVTSGSYNEQFF.

V gene TRBV11-2 combines with J gene TRBJ2-1; 10 nucleotides align to TRBD2. The CDR3 totals 15 residues. With 9 bases clipped from V and 0 bases from J, the junction kept 5 bases outside the gene matches. Germline V gene sequence: CDR1 SGHAT, CDR2 FQNNGV. Here the CDR3 reads CASTSGISSYNEQFF. The CDR3 DNA sequence: TGTGCCAGTACTAGCGGGATTTCCTCCTACAATGAGCAGTTCTTC.

The chain links TRBV5-1 to TRBJ2-3; tentatively, D is TRBD2 (6 bases). Germline lookup yields CDR1 SGHRS and CDR2 YFSETQ. This CDR3 is 13 amino acids long. Trimming removed 4 bases at V and 5 bases at J, with 11 bases between. The CDR3 is CASSKGLQDTQYF. In DNA form, the CDR3 reads TGCGCCAGCAGCAAGGGACTTCAAGATACGCAGTATTTT.

V and J are TRBV5-4 and TRBJ2-2, with 9 bases lining up with TRBD1. The length of the CDR3 is 16 residues. Germline V CDR1 and CDR2: SGHNT, YYREEE (reference sequence). V was pared by 0 bases and J by 13 bases, with 13 bases of the junction left unmatched. The CDR3, as DNA: TGTGCCAGCAGCTTGGGGGGACAGGGTGTCCAGGGTGGGCTGTTTTTT. This translates into CASSLGGQGVQGGLFF.

Concerning this clone itself: Other DNA sequences in this sample translate to the same CDR3. The V and J genes are TRBV7-9 and TRBJ1-4, with 9 nucleotides matching TRBD1. V was pared by 5 bases and J by 8 bases, with 6 bases of the junction left unmatched. The CDR3 extends over 14 amino acids. Germline V lookup: CDR1 SEHNR, CDR2 FQNEAQ (reference sequence). This CDR3 is CASSQGQGGEKLFF. CDR3 in DNA: TGTGCCAGCAGCCAGGGACAGGGCGGAGAAAAACTGTTTTTT.

The chain carries TRBV28 and TRBJ1-1; no definite D call. The germline CDR1 and CDR2 sequences are MDHEN and SYDVKM. The V and J ends lost 3 bases and 5 bases respectively, with 10 bases between them. CDR3 length: 13 amino acids. The CDR3 nucleotides read TGTGCCAGCAGTTTGGGCAGGAGGACTGAAGCTTTCTTT. Amino acids: CASSLGRRTEAFF.

The rearrangement links TRBV4-1 to TRBJ2-1; D might be TRBD2 (6 bases). Trimming pared 1 base from V and 0 bases from J, leaving 16 bases between. CDR3 length: 18 amino acids. CDR1 and CDR2 (germline): MGHRA, YSYEKL. CDR3 sequence: CASSQVPPSASSYNEQFF. CDR3 nucleotide sequence: TGCGCCAGCAGCCAAGTCCCTCCTAGCGCTAGCTCCTACAATGAGCAGTTCTTC.

On this clone itself: Other DNA sequences in the same sample also yield this CDR3. V and J are TRBV19 and TRBJ1-4; D possibly corresponds to TRBD1 (6 bases). The CDR3 consists of 14 residues. The germline V gene has CDR1 LNHDA and CDR2 SQIVND (reference sequence). With 1 base removed from V and 3 bases from J, the gap between germline ends came to 6 bases. In DNA form, the CDR3 reads TGTGCCAGTAGTATAGGGACAGCTAATGAAAAACTGTTTTTT. Encoded protein: CASSIGTANEKLFF.

This clone was seen repeatedly, ten times or more. The gene calls are TRBV21-1 and TRBJ2-7; the table's TRBD2 call for D was not verified on the DNA. TRBV21-1 is designated a pseudogene. This CDR3 is 16 amino acids long. Here the CDR3 reads CASSKRSRGTSYEQYV. The CDR3 DNA reads TGTGCCAGCAGCAAAAGGAGCCGGGGGACTTCCTACGAGCAGTACGTC.

The chain combines TRBV4-1 with TRBJ2-2, with 7 bases fitting TRBD1. Germline-derived CDR1 and CDR2 are MGHRA and YSYEKL. V lost 1 base and J lost 2; bases outside the gene matches: 4. The CDR3 loop spans 16 amino acids. CDR3 residues: CASSQGQGVNTGELFF. DNA for the CDR3: TGCGCCAGCAGCCAAGGGCAGGGGGTCAACACCGGGGAGCTGTTTTTT.

This clone was observed once. V and J are TRBV5-1 and TRBJ2-2; D remains ambiguous. From germline, CDR1 is SGHRS and CDR2 YFSETQ. This CDR3 is built from 16 residues. V gave up 1 base and J gave up 0 bases, with 10 bases separating them. In DNA form, the CDR3 reads TGCGCCAGCAGCTTGAACCCAGGTCCGAACACCGGGGAGCTGTTTTTT. It translates to CASSLNPGPNTGELFF.

The chain couples TRBV4-1 to TRBJ2-3; 9 nucleotides match TRBD2. The CDR3 runs 15 residues. V trimming: 2 bases; J trimming: 4 bases; junction bases outside the gene matches: 4. The germline V gene has CDR1 MGHRA and CDR2 YSYEKL. CDR3 region: CASSQLAGRADTQYF. CDR3 nucleotides: TGCGCCAGCAGCCAACTAGCGGGGAGAGCAGATACGCAGTATTTT.

This chain links TRBV7-2 with TRBJ1-3; D not resolved. The CDR3 covers 13 residues. V lost 5 bases, J lost 0 bases, and 5 bases lay in between. Germline assignment: CDR1 SGHTA and CDR2 FQGNSA. The CDR3 nucleotides read TGTGCCAGCAGCCCAAACTCTGGAAACACCATATATTTT. Translating it yields CASSPNSGNTIYF. Using reference TRBV7-2 and TRBJ1-3 for the parts outside the CDR3, the full variable domain is GAGVSQSPSNKVTEKGKDVELRCDPISGHTALYWYRQSLGQGLEFLIYFQGNSAPDKSGLPSDRFSAERTGGSVSTLTIQRTQQEDSAVYLCASSPNSGNTIYFGEGSWLTVV.

V and J are TRBV5-1 and TRBJ2-5, with 8 nucleotides matching TRBD1. CDR3 length: 17 residues. In germline, CDR1 is SGHRS, CDR2 YFSETQ. Losses at the gene ends were 4 bases for V and 2 bases for J; bases not matched to a gene: 13. The CDR3 here is CASSPLRQGRNQETQYF. The CDR3 coding sequence is TGCGCCAGCAGCCCATTAAGACAGGGGAGGAATCAAGAGACCCAGTACTTC.

The J gene is TRBJ1-1, the V gene TRBV21-1. TRBV21-1 is a known pseudogene. CDR3 size: 12 residues. The chain's CDR3 is CASNVREGGTFF. CDR3 nucleotides: TGTGCCAGCAACGTACGGGAGGGAGGGACTTTCTTT.

V is TRBV5-1 and J is TRBJ2-1, with TRBD2 matching over 8 bases. Germline trimming cut 5 bases from V and 5 bases from J; bases unmatched to any gene: 6. Germline CDR1 reads SGHRS; CDR2 reads YFSETQ. This CDR3 spans 14 amino acids. CDR3 region: CASRGELADNEQFF. CDR3 coding DNA: TGCGCCAGCAGAGGAGAACTAGCGGACAATGAGCAGTTCTTC.

The chain employs TRBV16 and TRBJ2-7; 11 nucleotides line up with TRBD1. This CDR3 is 15 amino acids long. The V segment lost 4 bases and the J segment 4 bases; nucleotides outside the gene matches: 6. Germline V CDR1 and CDR2: KGHSY, FQNENV. In DNA, the CDR3 is TGTGCCAGCAGCCCCAGGACAGGGGGCGCTTACGAGCAGTACTTC. It specifies CASSPRTGGAYEQYF. The full variable domain, its missing parts supplied by reference TRBV16 and TRBJ2-7, is GEEVAQTPKHLVRGEGQKAKLYCAPIKGHSYVFWYQQVLKNEFKFLISFQNENVFDETGMPKERFSAKCLPNSPCSLEIQATKLEDSAVYFCASSPRTGGAYEQYFGPGTRLTVT.

This rearrangement joins TRBV7-2 to TRBJ1-2; the match to TRBD1 covers 9 bases. Trimming took 0 bases from V and 7 from J; bases not matched to a gene: 12. The germline V gene encodes CDR1 SGHTA and CDR2 FQGNSA. The CDR3 has 17 residues. This CDR3 is CASSLAPGQGPLFGYTF. For the CDR3, the DNA is TGTGCCAGCAGCTTAGCGCCGGGACAGGGACCCTTATTTGGCTACACCTTC.

V gene TRBV7-6 combines with J gene TRBJ2-3; TRBD2 aligns across 9 bases. Germline V gene sequence: CDR1 SGHVS, CDR2 FNYEAQ. This CDR3 has 16 residues. The ends lost 5 bases at V and 6 bases at J; junction bases unmatched: 12. CDR3 region: CASSERLAAGRDTQYF. The CDR3 DNA reads TGTGCCAGCAGCGAAAGACTAGCGGCCGGGAGGGATACGCAGTATTTT.

The chain is built from TRBV7-9 and TRBJ1-2; unclear D gene. The germline V and J ends were trimmed by 0 bases and 4 bases, with 15 bases remaining between them. The CDR3 is made up of 16 amino acids. CDR1 and CDR2 (germline): SEHNR, FQNEAQ (reference sequence). CDR3 DNA sequence: TGTGCCAGCAGCTTAGCCGGGGTTCCAAAACTCTATGGCTACACCTTC. Its protein product is CASSLAGVPKLYGYTF.

The chain joins TRBV5-1 to TRBJ2-5; 9 nucleotides align to TRBD2. CDR3 size: 16 residues. The trim removed 0 bases at V and 5 bases at J, leaving 8 bases unmatched. Germline-derived CDR1 and CDR2 are SGHRS and YFSETQ. The CDR3 sequence is CASSLASGGQRETQYF. CDR3 bases: TGCGCCAGCAGCTTGGCCAGCGGGGGGCAGAGGGAGACCCAGTACTTC.

In regard to this clone: A junction boundary mismatches the germline segment, possibly from a read error. CDR3 nucleotides: TGCAGCGCTAGGCAGGACTACGAGCAGTACTTC. Translating it yields CSARQDYEQYF. V and J are TRBV20-1 and TRBJ2-7, with D hard to call. The CDR3 loop spans 11 amino acids. Germline-derived CDR1 and CDR2 are DFQATT and SNEGSKA (reference sequence).

The rearrangement uses TRBV19 and TRBJ1-2; 7 positions agree with TRBD1. This CDR3 is 15 amino acids long. Germline V CDR1 and CDR2: LNHDA, SQIVND (reference sequence). Trimming removed 4 bases from V and 2 bases from J; junction bases left unmatched: 7. The CDR3 loop reads CASSSRQGRNYGYTF. CDR3 bases: TGTGCCAGTAGTAGCCGACAGGGAAGGAACTATGGCTACACCTTC. The full variable domain, completed using reference TRBV19 and TRBJ1-2, is DGGITQSPKYLFRKEGQNVTLSCEQNLNHDAMYWYRQDPGQGLRLIYYSQIVNDFQKGDIAEGYSVSREKKESFPLTVTSAQKNPTAFYLCASSSRQGRNYGYTFGSGTRLTVV.

The chain recombines TRBV7-9 with TRBJ1-6; 11 bases agree with TRBD1. J lost 13 bases, V lost 7 bases, and 15 bases had no gene match. The CDR3 loop spans 16 amino acids. CDR1 and CDR2 (germline): SEHNR, FQNEAQ (reference sequence). The CDR3 spells CASTASGTGGSSPLHF. The CDR3 bases are TGTGCCAGCACCGCTTCGGGGACAGGGGGTTCTTCGCCCCTCCACTTT.

The chain uses TRBV6-6 and TRBJ1-5, with 7 bases lining up with TRBD1. The CDR3 sequence is 15 residues long. J lost 7 bases, V lost 6 bases, and 12 bases had no gene match. Germline CDR1 MNHNY, CDR2 SVGAGI (reference sequence). The CDR3 is CASSYHRGKGQPQHF. Here the CDR3 DNA reads TGTGCCAGCAGCTATCACAGGGGAAAGGGACAGCCCCAGCATTTT.

This chain uses TRBV10-3 with TRBJ2-2; TRBD2 matches 14 bases. CDR1 and CDR2 (germline): ENHRY, SYGVKD. CDR3 length: 17 residues. Trimming cost V 4 bases and J 4 bases; bases outside gene matches: 5. CDR3 loop: CAISAGTSGSGTGELFF. The CDR3 nucleotides read TGTGCCATCAGTGCAGGGACTAGCGGGAGCGGCACCGGGGAGCTGTTTTTT.

The rearrangement links TRBV28 to TRBJ1-2; tentatively, D is TRBD1 (5 bases). In germline, CDR1 is MDHEN, CDR2 SYDVKM. Trimming removed 2 bases from V and 8 bases from J, with 21 bases in between. CDR3 length: 16 amino acids. The CDR3 loop is CASSLALGGGIVGYTF. The CDR3 nucleotides are TGTGCCAGCAGTTTAGCTCTTGGGGGGGGAATTGTAGGCTACACCTTC.